What follows is one T cell receptor beta chain and its context. Antigen specificity is unknown. Preparation of the TCRbeta library used unique molecular identifiers. One entry per CDR3 protein, called by TCRdb with MiXCR from the PCR reads. The sample lists 500,000 to 750,000 distinct CDR3 sequences, 10% to 15% occurring once. The sample is drawn from a study of T-cell reconstitution after alpha-beta-depleted transplantation in children. Study-wide points: The origin of alpha-beta T cells about two months after transplant was reportedly several hundred expanded graft clones. Hyperexpanded clones declined; after one year, newly produced T cells mostly supplied diversity.

The CDR3 totals 19 residues. Unmatched junction bases numbered 18, after V lost 0 bases and J lost 7 bases. Germline V gene data show CDR1 as SGHVS and CDR2 as FNYEAQ. The chain uses TRBV7-6 and TRBJ2-7; TRBD1 agrees at 10 bases. This receptor was obtained from a male patient aged 10 to 17 who had a stem cell transplant for acute myeloid leukemia, so the T cells may come from the graft donor. The material sequenced was PBMCs, mostly from graft donor cells, taken 360 days after TCRalphabeta/CD19-depleted stem cell transplant. CDR3 nucleotides: TGTGCCAGCAGCTTAGCGGAGGTCCGCGGGACAGGGGATCTGAGTGAGCAGTACTTC. Its translation: CASSLAEVRGTGDLSEQYF.